This T cell receptor (beta chain) emerged from a study of Graves' ophthalmopathy and Graves' hyperthyroidism. TCR beta CDR3 amplification used RNA transcripts. The first round was an RT-PCR with HTBI primers, and the second round was a multiplex PCR. TCRdb processed the multiplex PCR reads anew with MiXCR; each CDR3 protein has one entry. The table shows 450,000 to 600,000 distinct CDR3 sequences, with under 40% occurring only once. This clonotype was sampled from an adult man with Graves' hyperthyroidism. Sequenced: peripheral blood or thyroid tissue (not recorded which).

CDR3 sequence: CSARTSVDEQYF. In DNA form, the CDR3 reads TGCAGTGCCCGGACTAGCGTCGACGAGCAGTACTTC. The chain uses TRBV20-1 and TRBJ2-7; 9 bases map to TRBD2. CDR1 and CDR2 from the germline V gene are DFQATT and SNEGSKA (reference sequence). CDR3 length: 12 amino acids. The trim removed 6 bases at V and 5 bases at J, leaving 5 bases unmatched.